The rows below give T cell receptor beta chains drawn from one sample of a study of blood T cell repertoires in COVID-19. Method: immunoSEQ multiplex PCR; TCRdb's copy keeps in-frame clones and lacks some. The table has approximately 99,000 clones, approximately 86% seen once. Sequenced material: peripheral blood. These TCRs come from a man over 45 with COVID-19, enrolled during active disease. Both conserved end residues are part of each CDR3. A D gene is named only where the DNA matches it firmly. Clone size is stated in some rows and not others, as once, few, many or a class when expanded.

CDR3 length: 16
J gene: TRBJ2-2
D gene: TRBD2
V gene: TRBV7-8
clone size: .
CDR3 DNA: TGTGCCAGCAGCTTAGGCGGGGGGGTATTCACCGGGGAGCTGTTTTTT
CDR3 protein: CASSLGGGVFTGELFF

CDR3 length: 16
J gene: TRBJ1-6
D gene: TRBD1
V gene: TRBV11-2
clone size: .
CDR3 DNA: TGTGCCAGCAGCTTAGAGATAGGACAGGGCGCGGCACCCCTCCACTTT
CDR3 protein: CASSLEIGQGAAPLHF

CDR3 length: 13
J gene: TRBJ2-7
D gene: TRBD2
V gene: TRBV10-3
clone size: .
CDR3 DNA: TGTGCCATCAGGAGCGGGGGCCACTACGAGCAGTACTTC
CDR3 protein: CAIRSGGHYEQYF

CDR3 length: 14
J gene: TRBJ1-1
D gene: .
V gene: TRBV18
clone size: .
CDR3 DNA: TGTGCCAGCTCACCTCGGACTTTGAACACTGAAGCTTTCTTT
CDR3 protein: CASSPRTLNTEAFF

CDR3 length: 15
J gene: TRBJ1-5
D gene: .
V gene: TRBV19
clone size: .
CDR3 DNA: TGTGCCAGTAGTATTAACGTAGAAAGCAATCAGCCCCAGCATTTT
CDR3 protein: CASSINVESNQPQHF

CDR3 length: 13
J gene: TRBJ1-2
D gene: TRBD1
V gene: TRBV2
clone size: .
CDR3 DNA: TGTGCCAGTAGACAGGGGGAACTTTATGGCTACACCTTC
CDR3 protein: CASRQGELYGYTF

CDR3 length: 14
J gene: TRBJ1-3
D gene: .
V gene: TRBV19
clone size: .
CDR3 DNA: TGTGCCAGTAGTGTCTCCGGGTCTGGAAACACCATATATTTT
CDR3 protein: CASSVSGSGNTIYF

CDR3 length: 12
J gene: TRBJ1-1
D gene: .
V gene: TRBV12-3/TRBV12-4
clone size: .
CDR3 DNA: TGTGCCAGCAGCCCGGGTGGCACTGAAGCTTTCTTT
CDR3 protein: CASSPGGTEAFF

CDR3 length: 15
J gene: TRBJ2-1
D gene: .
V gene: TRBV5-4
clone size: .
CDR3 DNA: TGTGCCAGCAGCTTTGTGTGGGGGGGCCCCAATGAGCAGTTCTTC
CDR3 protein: CASSFVWGGPNEQFF

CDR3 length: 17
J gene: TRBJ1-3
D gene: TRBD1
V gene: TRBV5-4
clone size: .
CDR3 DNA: TGTGCCAGCAGCCGAGACAGGGGGGAAAGCTCTGGAAACACCATATATTTT
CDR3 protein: CASSRDRGESSGNTIYF

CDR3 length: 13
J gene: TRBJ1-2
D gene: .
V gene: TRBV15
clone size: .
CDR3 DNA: TGTGCCACCAGCAGCGGACAGTCGTATGGCTACACCTTC
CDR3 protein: CATSSGQSYGYTF

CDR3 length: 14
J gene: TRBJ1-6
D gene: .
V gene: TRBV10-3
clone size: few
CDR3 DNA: TGTGCCACCAAGTTTACAGGGAAGGATTCACCCCTCCACTTT
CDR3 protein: CATKFTGKDSPLHF

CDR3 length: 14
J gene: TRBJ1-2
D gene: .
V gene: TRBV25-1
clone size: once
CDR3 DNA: TGTGCCAGCAGCGACAAGGGAGATCTCTATGGCTACACCTTC
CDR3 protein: CASSDKGDLYGYTF

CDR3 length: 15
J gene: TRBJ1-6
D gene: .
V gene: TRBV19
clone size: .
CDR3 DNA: TGTGCCAGTAGTATAGAGGCAGGGCGTAATTCACCCCTCCACTTT
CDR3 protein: CASSIEAGRNSPLHF

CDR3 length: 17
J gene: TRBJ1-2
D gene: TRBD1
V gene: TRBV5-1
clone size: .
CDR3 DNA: TGCGCCAGCAGCCCCAAAGGGGGCAATAATCCTAACTATGGCTACACCTTC
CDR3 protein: CASSPKGGNNPNYGYTF

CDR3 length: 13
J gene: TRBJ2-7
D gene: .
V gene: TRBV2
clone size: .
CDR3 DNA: TGTGCCAGCGCGGGCCGAGGACGGTACGATCATTACTTC
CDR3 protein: CASAGRGRYDHYF

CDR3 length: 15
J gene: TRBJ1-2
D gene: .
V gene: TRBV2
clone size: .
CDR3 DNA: TGTGCCAGCAGTGAGGGGACTTCCAGGACGTATGGCTACACCTTC
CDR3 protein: CASSEGTSRTYGYTF

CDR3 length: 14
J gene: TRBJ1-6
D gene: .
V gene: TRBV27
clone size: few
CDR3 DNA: TGTGCCAGCATGGGGAGCTCCTATAATTCACCCCTCCACTTT
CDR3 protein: CASMGSSYNSPLHF

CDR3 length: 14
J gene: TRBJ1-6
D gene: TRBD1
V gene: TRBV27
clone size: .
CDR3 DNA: TGTGCCAGCGGCTTGGGGACAGGGCAGTCACCCCTCCACTTT
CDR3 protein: CASGLGTGQSPLHF

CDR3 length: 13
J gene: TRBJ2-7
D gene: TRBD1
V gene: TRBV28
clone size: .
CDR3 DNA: TGTGCCAGCACTTTGACAGGGACCTACGAGCAGTACTTC
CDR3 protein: CASTLTGTYEQYF

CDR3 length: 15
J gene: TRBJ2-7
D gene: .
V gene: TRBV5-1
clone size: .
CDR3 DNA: TGCGCCAGCAGCTCCGTTGGTTTCGGCTCCTACGAGCAGTACTTC
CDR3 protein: CASSSVGFGSYEQYF